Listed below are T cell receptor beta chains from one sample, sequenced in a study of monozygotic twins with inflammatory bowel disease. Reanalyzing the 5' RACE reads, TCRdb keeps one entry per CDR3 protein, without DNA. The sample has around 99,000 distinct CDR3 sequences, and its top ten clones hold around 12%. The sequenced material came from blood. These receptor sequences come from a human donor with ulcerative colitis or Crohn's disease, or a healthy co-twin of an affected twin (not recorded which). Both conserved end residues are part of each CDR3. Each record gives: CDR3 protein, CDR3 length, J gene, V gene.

CDR3: CASSPRSGKVYEQYF
length: 15
J: TRBJ2-7
V: TRBV18

CDR3: CSARDRGTVDTQYF
length: 14
J: TRBJ2-3
V: TRBV20-1

CDR3: CASSIVAAGGPPSQYF
length: 16
J: TRBJ2-3
V: TRBV19

CDR3: CASSRANEQFF
length: 11
J: TRBJ2-1
V: TRBV14

CDR3: CASSQVGQNTEAFF
length: 14
J: TRBJ1-1
V: TRBV4-3

CDR3: CSVGQDLVGGEQFF
length: 14
J: TRBJ2-1
V: TRBV29-1

CDR3: CASSHYGQGASYGYTF
length: 16
J: TRBJ1-2
V: TRBV3-1

CDR3: CASSQERGDTQYF
length: 13
J: TRBJ2-3
V: TRBV4-2

CDR3: CASTDRGGDFNQPQHF
length: 16
J: TRBJ1-5
V: TRBV19

CDR3: CASSLGWGAPEAFF
length: 14
J: TRBJ1-1
V: TRBV7-2

CDR3: CASSQDWHGNQPQHF
length: 15
J: TRBJ1-5
V: TRBV4-3

CDR3: CASSFRGIGSEPQHF
length: 15
J: TRBJ1-5
V: TRBV27

CDR3: CASSPPPTRYNEQFF
length: 15
J: TRBJ2-1
V: TRBV7-6